The 12 T cell receptor beta chains presented below share a single source sample, sequenced in a study of regulatory T cells in long-lasting Graves disease. Documented time point: persistent/refractory GD, antithyroid drugs over 5 years with positive TRAb. TCR sequences were obtained from RNA taken from PBMCs. To make TCR beta libraries, researchers used iRepertoire HTBI primers and Arm-PCR of CDR3 regions. TCRdb itself ran the multiplex PCR reads through MiXCR, one entry per CDR3 protein. The table lists roughly 400,000 distinct CDR3 sequences, 21% of them singletons. Sequenced here: peripheral blood mononuclear cells (PBMCs), sampled when the disease was refractory, from a patient treated with antithyroid drugs. These receptors were collected from a female donor with Graves disease.

Notes on this clonotype: It is likely a read error, because the conserved phenylalanine at the end of the CDR3 is missing. The V call is TRBV3-1, the J call TRBJ2-7; the match to TRBD1 covers 10 bases. CDR1 is LGHDT, CDR2 YNNKEL, per germline (reference sequence). CDR3 size: 14 residues. Trimming cost V 6 bases and J 6 bases; bases outside gene matches: 8. The DNA of the CDR3 is TGTGCCAGCAGGCCCTACCGGGACAGGGGCGAGCAGTACCTC. It encodes CASRPYRDRGEQYL.

The V call is TRBV30, the J call TRBJ2-7, with D tentatively TRBD1 (5 bases). Germline values: CDR1 GTSNPN, CDR2 SVGIG (reference sequence). Between the trimmed V and J ends, which lost 5 bases and 0 bases, there was a span of 14 bases. CDR3 length: 14 residues. The CDR3 bases are TGTGCCTGGCGGCAGGGTTCGAGCTCCTACGAGCAGTACTTC. This codes for CAWRQGSSSYEQYF.

This clonotype was counted a few times. This chain joins TRBV29-1 and TRBJ1-4; tentatively, D is TRBD1 (6 bases). The V end lost 6 bases, the J end lost 5 bases, and 10 bases lay between the germline ends. The germline V gene encodes CDR1 SQVTM and CDR2 ANQGSEA. This CDR3 is 12 amino acids long. The CDR3 region has the DNA TGCAGCGTCACAGGGCGGAATGAAAAACTGTTTTTT. It yields the protein CSVTGRNEKLFF.

There are a few counts of this clonotype. V usage is TRBV28 and J usage is TRBJ1-1, with 7 bases that match TRBD1. Trimming at V came to 6 bases and at J to 6 bases, leaving 13 bases not matched to a gene. This CDR3 is 15 amino acids long. Germline CDR1 and CDR2: MDHEN and SYDVKM. The CDR3 DNA is TGTGCCAGCAGGTATGTGACAGGGCTGAGCGCTGAAGCTTTCTTT. Translated, it gives CASRYVTGLSAEAFF.

The chain employs TRBV27 and TRBJ2-2; D remains ambiguous. Trimming removed 4 bases at V and 7 bases at J, with 13 bases between. Germline lookup yields CDR1 MNHEY and CDR2 SMNVEV (reference sequence). The CDR3 sequence is 14 residues long. The CDR3 DNA is TGTGCCAGCAGTTACCTGATACGAGGCGGGGAGCTGTTTTTT. It encodes CASSYLIRGGELFF.

This chain joins TRBV4-1 and TRBJ2-7; TRBD1 is a possible D gene (6 bases). CDR1 is MGHRA, CDR2 YSYEKL, per germline. The ends were cut back, 2 bases at V and 2 bases at J, with 10 bases in the middle. The CDR3 is 14 residues long. CDR3 loop: CASSQLGQPYEQYF. CDR3 in DNA: TGCGCCAGCAGCCAACTAGGACAGCCCTACGAGCAGTACTTC.

This clonotype was recorded a few times. This chain links TRBV19 with TRBJ1-2; 8 bases line up with TRBD1. In germline, CDR1 is LNHDA, CDR2 SQIVND (reference sequence). This CDR3 region has 14 residues. The junction had 6 bases not matched to a gene; V was cut back by 5 bases and J by 4 bases. CDR3 amino acids: CASSAGQEVYGYTF. The CDR3 region has the DNA TGTGCCAGTAGTGCGGGACAGGAGGTCTATGGCTACACCTTC. The variable domain in full, with the rest retrieved from reference TRBV19 and TRBJ1-2, is DGGITQSPKYLFRKEGQNVTLSCEQNLNHDAMYWYRQDPGQGLRLIYYSQIVNDFQKGDIAEGYSVSREKKESFPLTVTSAQKNPTAFYLCASSAGQEVYGYTFGSGTRLTVV.

In this sample, this clonotype turned up many times. J is TRBJ2-5 and V is TRBV29-1, with 8 nucleotides matching TRBD2. Germline CDR1 SQVTM, CDR2 ANQGSEA. The trim removed 3 bases at V and 3 bases at J, leaving 0 bases unmatched. This CDR3 has 12 amino acids. The CDR3 region has the DNA TGCAGCGTTGAGACTAGCGAAGAGACCCAGTACTTC. It translates to CSVETSEETQYF. Filled out from reference TRBV29-1 and TRBJ2-5, the complete variable domain reads SAVISQKPSRDICQRGTSLTIQCQVDSQVTMMFWYRQQPGQSLTLIATANQGSEATYESGFVIDKFPISRPNLTFSTLTVSNMSPEDSSIYLCSVETSEETQYFGPGTRLLVL.

V gene TRBV5-1 combines with J gene TRBJ1-4, with D possibly matching TRBD1 (6 bases). Trimming took 4 bases from V and 8 from J, leaving 15 bases between them. The germline V gene encodes CDR1 SGHRS and CDR2 YFSETQ. CDR3 length equals 14 residues. CDR3 DNA sequence: TGCGCCAGCAGCCAGGGGACCCTGGAGGAAAAACTGTTTTTT. Its protein is CASSQGTLEEKLFF.

This clonotype showed up many times. The chain is built from TRBV27 and TRBJ1-2; 9 bases map to TRBD1. V gave up 6 bases and J gave up 7 bases; unmatched junction bases: 12. In germline, CDR1 is MNHEY, CDR2 SMNVEV (reference sequence). The CDR3 loop spans 15 amino acids. CDR3 protein: CASRALGQGLGGYTF. CDR3 in DNA: TGTGCCAGCAGGGCCTTGGGACAGGGATTAGGTGGCTACACCTTC.

The sample holds a few counts of this clonotype. The chain employs TRBV29-1 and TRBJ2-7; 7 bases fit TRBD2. V shed 0 bases, J shed 8 bases, and the junction held 13 bases outside the gene matches. This CDR3 spans 15 amino acids. Per germline, CDR1 SQVTM and CDR2 ANQGSEA. The CDR3, as DNA: TGCAGCGTTGAAGAGGAGGGAGGGGTCCCTCTGAAGCAGTACTTC. Protein product: CSVEEEGGVPLKQYF.

The table lists this clonotype with many counts. This chain links TRBV13 with TRBJ2-2, with TRBD2 matching over 7 bases. This CDR3 spans 16 amino acids. V shed 1 base and J 2 bases; nucleotides not matched to a gene: 4. The germline V gene encodes CDR1 PRHDT and CDR2 FYEKMQ (reference sequence). CDR3 DNA: TGTGCCAGCAGCTTAGCGGCTAGCGGAAACACCGGGGAGCTGTTTTTT. This encodes CASSLAASGNTGELFF.